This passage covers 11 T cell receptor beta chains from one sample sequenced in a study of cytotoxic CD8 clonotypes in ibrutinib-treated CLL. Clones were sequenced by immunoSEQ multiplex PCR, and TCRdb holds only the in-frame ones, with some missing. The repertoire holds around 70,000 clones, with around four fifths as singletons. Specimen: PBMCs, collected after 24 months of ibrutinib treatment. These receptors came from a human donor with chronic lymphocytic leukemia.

This chain's CDR3 is CASSDRDSPPYEQYF. The CDR3 DNA is TGTGCCAGCTCAGACCGGGACAGCCCTCCCTACGAGCAGTACTTC. The V call is TRBV18, the J call TRBJ2-7; TRBD1 matches 7 bases. Germline CDR1 and CDR2: KGHSH and LQKENI. The length of the CDR3 is 15 residues. Trimming removed 5 bases from V and 2 bases from J; junction bases left unmatched: 9.

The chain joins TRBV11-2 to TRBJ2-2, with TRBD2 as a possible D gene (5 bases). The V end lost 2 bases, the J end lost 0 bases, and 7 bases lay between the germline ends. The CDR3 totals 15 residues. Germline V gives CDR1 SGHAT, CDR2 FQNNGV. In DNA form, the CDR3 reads TGTGCCAGCAGCTTATCCGGGGCGAACACCGGGGAGCTGTTTTTT. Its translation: CASSLSGANTGELFF.

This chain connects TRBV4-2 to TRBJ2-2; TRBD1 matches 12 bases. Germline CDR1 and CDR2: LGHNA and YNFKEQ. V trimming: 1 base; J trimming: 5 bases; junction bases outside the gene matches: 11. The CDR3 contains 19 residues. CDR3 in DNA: TGTGCCAGCAGCCAAGTACCGGGACAGGGGGCGTTGGGAACCGGGGAGCTGTTTTTT. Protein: CASSQVPGQGALGTGELFF.

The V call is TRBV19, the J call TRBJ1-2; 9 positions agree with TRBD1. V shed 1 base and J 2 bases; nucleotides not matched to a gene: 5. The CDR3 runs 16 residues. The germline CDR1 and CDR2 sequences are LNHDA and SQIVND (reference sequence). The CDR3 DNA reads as TGTGCCAGTAGTATAGGGGGGACAGGGAGAAACTATGGCTACACCTTC. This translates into CASSIGGTGRNYGYTF.

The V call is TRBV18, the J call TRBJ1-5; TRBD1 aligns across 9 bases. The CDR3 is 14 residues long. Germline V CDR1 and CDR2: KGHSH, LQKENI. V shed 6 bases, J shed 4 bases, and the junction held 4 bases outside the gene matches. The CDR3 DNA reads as TGTGCCAGCTCTAAGGACAGGGGAAATCAGCCCCAGCATTTT. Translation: CASSKDRGNQPQHF.

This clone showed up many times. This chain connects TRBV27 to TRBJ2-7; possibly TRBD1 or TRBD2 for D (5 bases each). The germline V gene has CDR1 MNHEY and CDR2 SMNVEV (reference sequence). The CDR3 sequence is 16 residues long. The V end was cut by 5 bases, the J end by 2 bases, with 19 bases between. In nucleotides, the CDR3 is TGTGCCAGCAGTCCATCGGGACGGCCACTCACCTACGAGCAGTACTTC. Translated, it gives CASSPSGRPLTYEQYF.

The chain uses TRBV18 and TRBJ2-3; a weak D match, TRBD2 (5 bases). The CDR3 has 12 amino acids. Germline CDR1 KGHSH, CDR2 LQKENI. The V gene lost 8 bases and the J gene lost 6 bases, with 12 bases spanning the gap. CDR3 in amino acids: CASVSEGDTQYF. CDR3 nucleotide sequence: TGTGCCAGCGTTAGCGAAGGGGATACGCAGTATTTT.

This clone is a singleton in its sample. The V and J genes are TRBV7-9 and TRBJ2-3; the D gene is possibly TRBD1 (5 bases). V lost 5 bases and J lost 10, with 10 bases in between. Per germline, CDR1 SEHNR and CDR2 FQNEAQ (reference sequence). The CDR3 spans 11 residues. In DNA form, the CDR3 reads TGTGCCAGCAGCCAAGGGGATGCGCAGTATTTT. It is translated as CASSQGDAQYF.

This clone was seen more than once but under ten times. The CDR3 sequence: CASSLGNSLNTGELFF. The DNA for the CDR3 is TGTGCCAGCAGCTTAGGGAACTCCTTGAACACCGGGGAGCTGTTTTTT. The V gene is TRBV7-3, the J gene TRBJ2-2; D is unclear. Per the germline V gene, CDR1 is SGHTA and CDR2 is FQGTGA. Trimming pared 2 bases from V and 1 base from J, leaving 11 bases between. The CDR3 loop spans 16 amino acids.

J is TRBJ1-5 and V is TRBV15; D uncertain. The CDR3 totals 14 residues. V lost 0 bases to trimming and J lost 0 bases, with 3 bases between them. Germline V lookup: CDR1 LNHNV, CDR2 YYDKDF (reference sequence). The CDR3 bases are TGTGCCACCAGCAGAGATTATAGCAATCAGCCCCAGCATTTT. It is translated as CATSRDYSNQPQHF.

CDR3: CASSLDGVGGLTGELFF. DNA of the CDR3: TGCGCCAGCAGCTTGGATGGGGTCGGGGGATTGACCGGGGAGCTGTTTTTT. The chain is built from TRBV5-1 and TRBJ2-2, with D perhaps matching TRBD2 (6 bases). V shed 0 bases and J shed 5 bases, with 17 bases lying between them. The CDR3 spans 17 residues. The germline CDR1 and CDR2 sequences are SGHRS and YFSETQ.